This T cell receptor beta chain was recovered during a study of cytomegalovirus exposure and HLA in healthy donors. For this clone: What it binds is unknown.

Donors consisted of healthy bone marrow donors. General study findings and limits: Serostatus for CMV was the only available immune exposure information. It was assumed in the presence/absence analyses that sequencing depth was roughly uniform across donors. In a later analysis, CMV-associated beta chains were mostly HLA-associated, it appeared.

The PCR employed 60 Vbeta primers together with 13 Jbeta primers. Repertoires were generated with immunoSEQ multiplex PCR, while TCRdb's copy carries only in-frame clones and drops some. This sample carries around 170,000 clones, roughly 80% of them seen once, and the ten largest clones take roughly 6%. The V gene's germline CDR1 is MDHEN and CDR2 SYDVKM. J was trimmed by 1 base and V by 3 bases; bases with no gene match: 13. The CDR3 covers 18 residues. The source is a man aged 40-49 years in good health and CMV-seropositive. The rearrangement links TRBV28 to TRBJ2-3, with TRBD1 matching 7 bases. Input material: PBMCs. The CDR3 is CASSLPHDRESRTDTQYF. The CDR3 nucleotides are TGTGCCAGCAGTTTGCCACATGACAGGGAGTCTCGCACAGATACGCAGTATTTT.